This TCR beta chain was identified in a study of control samples from healthy donors and cancer patients. Libraries were prepared by immunoSEQ multiplex PCR; TCRdb keeps only in-frame clonotypes and omits some of them. Of about 120,000 clones listed, 80% to 90% are singletons. The CDR3 sequence is 14 residues long. The germline V and J ends were trimmed by 2 bases and 4 bases, with 12 bases remaining between them. Germline CDR1 reads SGHVS; CDR2 reads FNYEAQ. The source of this sequence is a woman aged 45-60 years with colorectal cancer. The V gene is TRBV7-6, the J gene TRBJ2-7; D is ambiguous. Sequenced input: PBMCs. CDR3 protein: CASSLQSSRYEQYF. Here the CDR3 DNA reads TGTGCCAGCAGCTTACAGTCATCCAGGTACGAGCAGTACTTC.